This T cell receptor (beta chain) was captured by sequencing in a study of a mutant IDH1 vaccine in newly diagnosed glioma. Study information: Vaccine administration was initiated 4-6 weeks following radiotherapy alone, or with temozolomide cycles. Study-level points and caveats: Detectable vaccine-induced immune responses arose in 93.3% of patients. The authors found pseudoprogression apparently unrelated to changes in top peripheral T cell clonotypes.

About this clone itself: The antigen remains unidentified.

Time point of the sample: week 35, safety follow-up. A single vaccine dose contained 300 ug of mutant IDH1 20-mer peptide, and topical imiquimod was used with it. Clones were sequenced by immunoSEQ multiplex PCR, and TCRdb holds only the in-frame ones, with some missing. The sample records about 58,000 clones, 80% to 90% being singletons. V lost 0 bases to trimming and J lost 5 bases, with 13 bases between them. Germline V gives CDR1 LGHNA, CDR2 YNFKEQ. CDR3 length: 16 residues. This sequence was found in a man aged 35-49 years with glioma. The chain has TRBV4-2 and TRBJ1-4; no clear D. Material: PBMCs, obtained from a glioma patient whose treatment included an IDH1 peptide vaccine. CDR3 protein: CASSQEEGRQNEKLFF. CDR3 coding DNA: TGTGCCAGCAGCCAAGAGGAAGGACGGCAGAATGAAAAACTGTTTTTT.